These T cell receptor beta chains were read from a single sample in a study of blood T cell repertoires in COVID-19. The method was immunoSEQ multiplex PCR; TCRdb's version includes in-frame clones alone and lacks a portion of them. The table shows more than 200,000 clones, with approximately 79% occurring only once. The specimen was peripheral blood. The receptors originated from a woman at least 80 years old with active or convalescent COVID-19. Both conserved end residues are part of each CDR3. A D gene is named only where the DNA matches it firmly. The size field is filled for only some rows; it gives once, few, many or a size class.

>.|TRBJ1-4|.|TRBV27
CASREAYATNEKLFF
TGTGCCAGCAGGGAGGCCTATGCAACTAATGAAAAACTGTTTTTT
>few|TRBJ2-7|.|TRBV29-1
CSSLTASYEQYF
TGCAGCTCCCTGACAGCTTCCTACGAGCAGTACTTC
>few|TRBJ2-3|TRBD2|TRBV13
CASSSGLPGLGNTQYF
TGTGCCAGCAGCTCCGGTCTTCCGGGACTAGGGAATACGCAGTATTTT
>.|TRBJ1-3|.|TRBV28
CASSLLVGAYSGNTIYF
TGTGCCAGCAGTTTATTAGTAGGGGCTTACTCTGGAAACACCATATATTTT
>once|TRBJ1-6|.|TRBV3-1/TRBV3-2
CASSQDLRNNSPLHF
TGTGCCAGCAGCCAAGATCTAAGAAATAATTCACCCCTCCACTTT
>once|TRBJ2-3|.|TRBV27
CASSLLSPTDTQYF
TGTGCCAGCAGTTTATTGTCTCCCACAGATACGCAGTATTTT
>.|TRBJ2-1|.|TRBV7-8
CASSLDQNEQFF
TGTGCCAGCAGCTTAGATCAGAATGAGCAGTTCTTC
>.|TRBJ2-6|TRBD2|TRBV2
CASRQLAGGANVLTF
TGTGCCAGCAGACAGCTAGCGGGCGGGGCCAACGTCCTGACTTTC
>.|TRBJ1-1|.|TRBV10-3
CAISEGVTEAFF
TGTGCCATCAGTGAAGGGGTCACTGAAGCTTTCTTT
>once|TRBJ1-2|.|TRBV3-1/TRBV3-2
CASSQGEGGYGYTF
TGTGCCAGCAGCCAAGGGGAGGGAGGCTATGGCTACACCTTC
>.|TRBJ2-3|TRBD2|TRBV7-7
CASSLGLASTDTQYF
TGTGCTAGCAGCTTGGGACTAGCTAGCACAGATACGCAGTATTTT
>once|TRBJ2-6|.|TRBV10-3
CAISESGSLSGANVLTF
TGTGCCATCAGTGAGTCGGGCAGCCTCTCTGGGGCCAACGTCCTGACTTTC
>.|TRBJ2-1|.|TRBV19
CASSINDNEQFF
TGTGCCAGTAGTATTAATGACAATGAGCAGTTCTTC
>.|TRBJ2-3|.|TRBV18
CASSPTEDNTQYF
TGTGCCAGCTCACCAACTGAGGACAATACGCAGTATTTT
>.|TRBJ2-1|TRBD1|TRBV19
CASSPLTGGKGQGNEQFF
TGTGCCAGTAGTCCCCTGACAGGGGGCAAGGGACAAGGCAATGAGCAGTTCTTC
>once|TRBJ2-1|TRBD2|TRBV3-1/TRBV3-2
CASMVAGDHEQFF
TGTGCCAGCATGGTAGCGGGGGACCATGAGCAGTTCTTC
>.|TRBJ1-2|.|TRBV6-5
CASKSTSNYGYTF
TGTGCCAGCAAGAGTACCTCAAACTATGGCTACACCTTC
>.|TRBJ2-5|.|TRBV18
CASSPPSRVGETQYF
TGTGCCAGCTCACCACCGTCCAGGGTAGGCGAGACCCAGTACTTC
>.|TRBJ2-2|TRBD1|TRBV18
CASSPRYTGETGELFF
TGTGCCAGCTCACCACGCTACACAGGGGAGACCGGGGAGCTGTTTTTT
>many|TRBJ1-1|.|TRBV29-1
CSAMNTEAFF
TGCAGCGCCATGAACACTGAAGCTTTCTTT
>.|TRBJ1-1|TRBD1|TRBV10-2
CASRVGQANTEAFF
TGCGCCAGCAGGGTTGGACAGGCGAACACTGAAGCTTTCTTT
>.|TRBJ1-4|.|TRBV11-2
CASSPRTTRNEKLFF
TGTGCCAGCAGCCCAAGGACAACACGTAATGAAAAACTGTTTTTT
>.|TRBJ2-5|TRBD2|TRBV5-4
CASSIAGDETQYF
TGTGCCAGCAGCATAGCGGGAGATGAGACCCAGTACTTC
>.|TRBJ2-1|TRBD2|TRBV5-1
CASSLTPPPSGRSNEQFF
TGCGCCAGCAGCTTGACTCCTCCTCCTAGCGGGAGAAGCAATGAGCAGTTCTTC
>.|TRBJ1-1|.|TRBV10-3
CAIKGQGPEAFF
TGTGCCATCAAGGGGCAGGGTCCCGAAGCTTTCTTT
>.|TRBJ2-3|.|TRBV5-6
CASSTSLNTQYF
TGTGCCAGCAGCACGAGCTTAAATACGCAGTATTTT